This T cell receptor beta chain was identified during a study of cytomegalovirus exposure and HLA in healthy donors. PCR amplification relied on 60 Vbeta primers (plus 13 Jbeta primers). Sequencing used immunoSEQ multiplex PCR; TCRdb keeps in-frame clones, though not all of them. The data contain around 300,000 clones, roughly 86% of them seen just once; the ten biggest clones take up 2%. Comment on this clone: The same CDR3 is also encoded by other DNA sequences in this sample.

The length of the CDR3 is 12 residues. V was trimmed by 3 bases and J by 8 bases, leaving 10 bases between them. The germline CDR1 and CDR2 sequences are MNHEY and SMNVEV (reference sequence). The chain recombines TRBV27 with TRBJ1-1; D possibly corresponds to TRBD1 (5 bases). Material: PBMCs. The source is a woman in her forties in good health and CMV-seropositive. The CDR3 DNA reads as TGTGCCAGCAGTTTGGGGGGAGCCGAAGCTTTCTTT. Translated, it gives CASSLGGAEAFF.